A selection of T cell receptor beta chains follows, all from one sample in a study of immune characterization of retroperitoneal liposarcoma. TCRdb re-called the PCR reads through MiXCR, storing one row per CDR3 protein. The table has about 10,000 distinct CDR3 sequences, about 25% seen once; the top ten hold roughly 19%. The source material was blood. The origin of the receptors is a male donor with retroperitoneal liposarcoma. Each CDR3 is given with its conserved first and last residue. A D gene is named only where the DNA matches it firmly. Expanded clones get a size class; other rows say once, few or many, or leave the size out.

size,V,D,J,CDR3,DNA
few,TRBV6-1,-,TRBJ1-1,CASDRLNTEAFF,TGTGCCAGCGACAGATTGAACACTGAAGCTTTCTTT
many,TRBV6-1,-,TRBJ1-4,CASSGGLRNEKLFF,TGTGCCAGCAGTGGCGGACTTCGTAATGAAAAACTGTTTTTT
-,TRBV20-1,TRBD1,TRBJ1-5,CSASGQGAWSNQPQHF,TGCAGTGCTAGTGGGCAGGGGGCATGGAGCAATCAGCCCCAGCATTTT
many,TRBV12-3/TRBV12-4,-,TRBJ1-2,CASGGSIPRGYTF,TGTGCCAGCGGGGGCTCTATCCCTAGAGGCTACACCTTC
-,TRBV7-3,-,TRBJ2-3,CASSLRPSGTGDTQYF,TGTGCCAGCAGCTTGCGTCCTAGCGGGACAGGAGATACGCAGTATTTT
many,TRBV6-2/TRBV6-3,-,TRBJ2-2,CASSYIGTLRDTGELFF,TGTGCCAGCAGTTACATCGGCACCCTGCGTGACACCGGGGAGCTGTTTTTT
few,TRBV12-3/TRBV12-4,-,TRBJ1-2,CASRPSGRPNYGYTF,TGTGCCAGTCGACCCTCGGGGCGGCCGAACTATGGCTACACCTTC
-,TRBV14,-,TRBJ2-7,CASSQVNEAYEQYF,TGTGCCAGCAGCCAAGTGAATGAGGCCTACGAGCAGTACTTC
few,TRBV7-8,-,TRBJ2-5,CASGGGELETQYF,TGTGCCAGCGGGGGCGGGGAATTGGAGACCCAGTACTTC
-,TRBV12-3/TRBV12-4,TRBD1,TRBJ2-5,CASSLPNWDSPSYNEQYF,TGTGCCAGCAGTTTACCGAATTGGGACAGCCCATCCTACAATGAGCAGTACTTC
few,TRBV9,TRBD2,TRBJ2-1,CASSVAGGQRNEQFF,TGTGCCAGCAGTGTAGCGGGGGGGCAGAGGAATGAGCAGTTCTTC
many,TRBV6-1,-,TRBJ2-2,CASSPVSGELFF,TGTGCCAGCAGTCCGGTCTCCGGGGAGCTGTTTTTT
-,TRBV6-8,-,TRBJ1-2,CASSVQVGRAYGYTF,TGTGCCAGCAGTGTTCAAGTTGGCAGGGCCTATGGCTACACCTTC
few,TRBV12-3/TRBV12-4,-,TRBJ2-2,CASSHNTGELFF,TGTGCCAGCAGTCACAACACCGGGGAGCTGTTTTTT
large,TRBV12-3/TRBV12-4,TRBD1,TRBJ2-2,CASSPSTGGTGELFF,TGTGCCAGCAGCCCTTCGACAGGGGGCACCGGGGAGCTGTTTTTT
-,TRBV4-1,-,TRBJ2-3,CASSQGWRGTDTQYF,TGCGCCAGCAGCCAAGGGTGGCGAGGAACAGATACGCAGTATTTT
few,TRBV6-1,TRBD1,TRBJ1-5,CASSATGQQPQHF,TGTGCCAGCAGCGCGACAGGGCAACAGCCCCAGCATTTT
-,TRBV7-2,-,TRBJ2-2,CASSLGINTGELFF,TGTGCCAGCAGCTTAGGTATTAACACCGGGGAGCTGTTTTTT
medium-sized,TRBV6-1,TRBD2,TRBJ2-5,CASSRTSGGAETQYF,TGTGCCAGCAGCCGAACTAGCGGGGGGGCCGAGACCCAGTACTTC
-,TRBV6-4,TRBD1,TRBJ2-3,CASSETGGADTQYF,TGTGCCAGCAGTGAAACAGGGGGCGCAGATACGCAGTATTTT
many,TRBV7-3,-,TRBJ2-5,CASSYEGGPRETQYF,TGTGCCAGCAGCTACGAGGGGGGGCCGAGAGAGACCCAGTACTTC
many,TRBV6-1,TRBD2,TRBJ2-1,CASSEAGGAYNEQFF,TGTGCCAGCAGTGAAGCGGGGGGGGCCTACAATGAGCAGTTCTTC
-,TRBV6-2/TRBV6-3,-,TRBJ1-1,CASSANFGNTEAFF,TGTGCCAGCAGTGCCAATTTCGGGAACACTGAAGCTTTCTTT
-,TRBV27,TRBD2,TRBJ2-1,CASSLLAVAGGLTEQFF,TGTGCCAGCAGTTTACTCGCGGTTGCGGGGGGGCTCACTGAGCAGTTCTTC
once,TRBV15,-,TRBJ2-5,CATSRVAVSKETQYF,TGTGCCACCAGCAGAGTCGCAGTAAGCAAAGAGACCCAGTACTTC
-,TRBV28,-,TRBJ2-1,CANSLGNEQFF,TGTGCCAACAGTCTAGGGAATGAGCAGTTCTTC
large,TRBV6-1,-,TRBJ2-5,CASSEEYRLTAGGMTQYF,TGTGCCAGCAGTGAAGAATATAGGTTGACGGCTGGGGGGATGACCCAGTACTTC
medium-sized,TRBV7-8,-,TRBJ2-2,CASSLVDLNTGELFF,TGTGCCAGCAGCTTAGTCGACTTGAACACCGGGGAGCTGTTTTTT